This is a list of T cell receptor beta chains from one sample in a study of blood T cells in healthy people across ages. TCRdb independently ran MiXCR on the 5' RACE reads; one entry per CDR3 protein. The repertoire holds 700,000 or so distinct CDR3 sequences, with 20% to 25% as singletons. The specimen was blood. Receptors were obtained from a man aged 65-85 years in good health. Both conserved end residues are part of each CDR3. A D gene is named only where the DNA matches it firmly. For some rows the clone size is stated as once, few or many, or as a class when expanded; others skip it.

TRBJ2-5,-,TRBV20-1,-,TGCAGTGCTAGAGGCGGGGACCAACAAGAGACCCAGTACTTC,CSARGGDQQETQYF
TRBJ2-2,-,TRBV19,few,TGTGCCAGTATCCAGGGGAAGGTTCGGGACACCGGGGAGCTGTTTTTT,CASIQGKVRDTGELFF
TRBJ2-3,TRBD2,TRBV7-2,-,TGTGCCAGCAGCTTAGGGTTTGGGGGAGCGGGAGGTTTCCAAAGGACGCAGTATTTT,CASSLGFGGAGGFQRTQYF
TRBJ1-4,-,TRBV25-1,-,TGTGCCAGCAGTGACCCCGGGGCAGTTGGCGAAAAACTGTTTTTT,CASSDPGAVGEKLFF
TRBJ2-3,-,TRBV7-8,-,TGTGCCAGCAGCTTATCGCGGGGAGTACCGACGGATACGCAGTATTTT,CASSLSRGVPTDTQYF
TRBJ1-2,-,TRBV7-9,-,TGTGCCAGCAGTTTACCCGGGAGGAATGGCTACACCTTC,CASSLPGRNGYTF
TRBJ1-6,TRBD1,TRBV20-1,-,TGCAGTGCCAACAGGGGGTCTCCAAATTCACCCCTCCACTTT,CSANRGSPNSPLHF
TRBJ1-3,-,TRBV20-1,few,TGCAGTGCTGATCCGGGGCGCGGGAACACCATATATTTT,CSADPGRGNTIYF
TRBJ1-2,TRBD1,TRBV9,-,TGTGCCAGCAGCATACCGGGACAGACGCTCTATGGCTACACCTTC,CASSIPGQTLYGYTF
TRBJ1-1,-,TRBV7-9,few,TGTGCCAGCAGCCCGAGTAGAGGGTTGAACACTGAAGCTTTCTTT,CASSPSRGLNTEAFF
TRBJ1-1,-,TRBV3-1,few,TGTGCCAGCAGCCATAGGACCTTAGTCACTGAAGCTTTCTTT,CASSHRTLVTEAFF
TRBJ1-2,TRBD1,TRBV12-3/TRBV12-4,few,TGTGCCAGCAGTGGGGACAGGTCGGGGAAAGGCTACACCTTC,CASSGDRSGKGYTF
TRBJ1-2,-,TRBV3-1,-,TGTGCCAGCAGCAACAGGCTTATCAACTATGGCTACACCTTC,CASSNRLINYGYTF
TRBJ2-6,-,TRBV12-3/TRBV12-4,few,TGTGCCAGCAGTTTATCGGTGGGGGGTATCAGCTCTGGGGCCAACGTCCTGACTTTC,CASSLSVGGISSGANVLTF
TRBJ2-3,-,TRBV18,many,TGTGCCAGCAGCCCGGGGAACACAGATACGCAGTATTTT,CASSPGNTDTQYF
TRBJ1-4,-,TRBV7-9,-,TGTGCCAGCAGCTTAGGGGTCAGCGTAGAAAAACTGTTTTTT,CASSLGVSVEKLFF
TRBJ2-3,TRBD2,TRBV10-3,once,TGTGCCATCAGTTGGACTAGCGGGACAGATACGCAGTATTTT,CAISWTSGTDTQYF